This entry features one T cell receptor (beta chain) sequence. The antigen is undetermined. TCRdb ran MiXCR on the 5' RACE reads and lists one entry per CDR3 protein. The sample holds 250,000 to 300,000 distinct CDR3 sequences; about 19% are singletons and the top ten take roughly 7.3%. This sample was taken from a study of CD8 T cells in ankylosing spondylitis. Overall study results and limits: There was reportedly significant enrichment of clones that were disease-linked in matched ankylosing spondylitis synovial fluid.

The CDR3 is 15 residues long. The sequenced sample consisted of blood, either unsorted or a sorted T cell fraction (not recorded which). The source of this sequence is a male donor with ankylosing spondylitis or in good health (not recorded which). V is TRBV21-1 and J is TRBJ1-5; the tabulated D call, TRBD1, remains unverified against the DNA. TRBV21-1 is labeled a pseudogene. CDR3 DNA: TGTGCCAGCACCCCCGGGACAGGGCTCAATCAGCCCCAGCATTTT. Its protein product is CASTPGTGLNQPQHF.